Listed below are T cell receptor beta chains from one sample, sequenced in a study of beta chain features in type 1 diabetes. Clones were read by immunoSEQ multiplex PCR, and TCRdb kept only the in-frame ones, dropping some. The table has some 290,000 clones, approximately 25% seen once. The sample consisted of naive CD4+ T cells from blood. The source is a woman aged 25 to 39 with type 1 diabetes. The CDR3 runs from the conserved cysteine through the conserved F or W. Each record gives: V gene, D gene, clone size, J gene, CDR3 length, CDR3 DNA, CDR3 protein. D genes are given only for firm matches. Clone size is given for some rows only: seen once, a few or many times, or a class if the clone is expanded.

>TRBV7-2|NA|NA|TRBJ1-5|16
TGTGCCAGCAGCTTAGAGAGCTATTATAGCAATCAGCCCCAGCATTTT
CASSLESYYSNQPQHF
>TRBV27|TRBD1|NA|TRBJ1-2|14
TGTGCCAGCAGCTCGACAGGGGGGAGCTATGGCTACACCTTC
CASSSTGGSYGYTF
>TRBV7-3|TRBD2|few|TRBJ2-5|15
TGTGCCAGCAGCCCCAGACTAGCGGGAGTGGAGACCCAGTACTTC
CASSPRLAGVETQYF
>TRBV7-9|NA|few|TRBJ1-2|11
TGTGCCAGCAGCTTATCCGATGGCTACACCTTC
CASSLSDGYTF
>TRBV19|NA|NA|TRBJ1-1|14
TGTGCCAGTAGTGCCGGGGGAGGGGTGAATGAAGCTTTCTTT
CASSAGGGVNEAFF
>TRBV5-4|NA|NA|TRBJ2-1|15
TGTGCCAGCAGCCGGGACACCCTTTCCTACAATGAGCAGTTCTTC
CASSRDTLSYNEQFF
>TRBV5-4|NA|NA|TRBJ2-2|15
TGTGCCATGACTCCGGACAGATTGAACACCGGGGAGCTGTTTTTT
CAMTPDRLNTGELFF
>TRBV28|TRBD1|NA|TRBJ2-1|14
TGTGCCAGCAGTCCGGGACAGGGGGCGGATGAGCAGTTCTTC
CASSPGQGADEQFF
>TRBV7-9|TRBD2|few|TRBJ2-1|15
TGTGCCAGCAGCAAACTAGCGGGAGCCTACAATGAGCAGTTCTTC
CASSKLAGAYNEQFF
>TRBV7-9|NA|NA|TRBJ1-2|13
TGTGCCAGCAGTCCCCAGGATAACTATGGCTACACCTTC
CASSPQDNYGYTF
>TRBV6-5|NA|NA|TRBJ2-6|13
TGTGCCAGCAGTTACGCAGGGTATAACGTCCTGACTTTC
CASSYAGYNVLTF
>TRBV7-3|NA|few|TRBJ1-1|14
TGTGCCAGCAGCTTAACCGGTGCCGAGGCTGAAGCTTTCTTT
CASSLTGAEAEAFF
>TRBV7-9|NA|NA|TRBJ1-2|14
TGTGCCAGCAGCCCCCGGGGGGACCGCTATGGCTACACCTTC
CASSPRGDRYGYTF
>TRBV6-6|NA|NA|TRBJ2-7|13
TGTGCCATCGCGGGGGCCTCGACCTACGAGCAGTACTTC
CAIAGASTYEQYF
>TRBV7-3|TRBD2|few|TRBJ2-3|12
TGTGCCAGCAGCGGGAGGGGAGATACGCAGTATTTT
CASSGRGDTQYF
>TRBV29-1|NA|few|TRBJ1-2|13
TGCAGCGTTGAAGTCGGTCAGGGTGGGGGCTACACCTTC
CSVEVGQGGGYTF
>TRBV29-1|TRBD2|few|TRBJ2-3|14
TGCAGCGCCTTAGCGGGAGAAGCGGGAGATACGCAGTATTTT
CSALAGEAGDTQYF
>TRBV6-6|NA|few|TRBJ1-1|14
TGTGCCAGCAGCCCGCCAGGGCGAGTCACTGAAGCTTTCTTT
CASSPPGRVTEAFF
>TRBV7-9|NA|NA|TRBJ2-7|12
TGTGCCAGCACCCTCGGAGGACGGGAGCAGTACTTC
CASTLGGREQYF
>TRBV29-1|TRBD1|few|TRBJ1-2|13
TGCAGCGTTGAAAAGGGGGCGGACTATGGCTACACCTTC
CSVEKGADYGYTF
>TRBV5-4|NA|NA|TRBJ2-3|16
TGTGCCAGCAGCTTGGTCCTAGCTGGGGAGACAGATACGCAGTATTTT
CASSLVLAGETDTQYF
>TRBV7-3|NA|few|TRBJ2-5|13
TGTGCCAGCAGTAGGGGGGGCGAAGAGACCCAGTACTTC
CASSRGGEETQYF
>TRBV12-2|NA|few|TRBJ2-1|13
TGTGCAAGTCGCTTGAGGCGGGACAATGAGCAGTTCTTC
CASRLRRDNEQFF
>TRBV9|TRBD1|once|TRBJ1-5|17
TGTGCCAGCAGCGCGGAGGGGGGGGACAGGGGCGATCAGCCCCAGCATTTT
CASSAEGGDRGDQPQHF
>TRBV5-1|TRBD2|once|TRBJ2-5|15
TGCGCCAGCAGCTTGGCCGGGACTAGCGAGGAGACCCAGTACTTC
CASSLAGTSEETQYF
>TRBV29-1|TRBD2|NA|TRBJ2-7|16
TGCAGCGTGCGGACTAGCGGGAGTAGGAGGCTCGACGAGCAGTACTTC
CSVRTSGSRRLDEQYF
>TRBV7-6|NA|few|TRBJ2-3|14
TGTGCCAGCAGCTTAGTGGGCCCCACGGATACGCAGTATTTT
CASSLVGPTDTQYF
>TRBV19|NA|NA|TRBJ2-5|13
TGTGCCAGTAGTGGGGGGACAGACGAGACCCAGTACTTC
CASSGGTDETQYF
>TRBV2|TRBD1|few|TRBJ1-2|14
TGTGCCAGTGGCGGGACAGGGGGAAACTATGGCTACACCTTC
CASGGTGGNYGYTF
>TRBV6-1|TRBD1|few|TRBJ1-5|13
TGTGCCAGCAGTGCACAGGGGAATCAGCCCCAGCATTTT
CASSAQGNQPQHF
>TRBV30|TRBD1|few|TRBJ1-2|14
TGTGCCTGGACCCTGGGACAGGGGCCCTATGGCTACACCTTC
CAWTLGQGPYGYTF
>TRBV7-3|NA|NA|TRBJ2-1|13
TGTGCCAGCAGCTTAACGTTTCGGAATGAGCAGTTCTTC
CASSLTFRNEQFF
>TRBV7-2|TRBD2|NA|TRBJ2-7|16
TGTGCCAGCAGCCGGGGGGGACTAGCGGGAGCCTACGAGCAGTACTTC
CASSRGGLAGAYEQYF
>TRBV29-1|NA|few|TRBJ1-1|13
TGCAGCGTGATGGACAATTTGGGCACTGAAGCTTTCTTT
CSVMDNLGTEAFF
>TRBV28|TRBD1|once|TRBJ1-2|13
TGTGCCAGCAGTTTTGGGGGACAGTATGGCTACACCTTC
CASSFGGQYGYTF
>TRBV30|NA|NA|TRBJ1-5|13
TGTGCCTGGAGTGGGACAGACAATCAGCCCCAGCATTTT
CAWSGTDNQPQHF
>TRBV7-2|NA|NA|TRBJ1-4|13
TGTGCCAGCAGCTTAGCTCTCAGAGAAAAACTGTTTTTT
CASSLALREKLFF
>TRBV27|TRBD1|few|TRBJ2-7|15
TGTGCCAGCAGTGGGGCGGGACAGGTACCCTACGAGCAGTACTTC
CASSGAGQVPYEQYF
>TRBV30|TRBD2|NA|TRBJ2-1|17
TGTGCCTGGAGTGTCCTTCTAGGCGGGAGCTCCTACAATGAGCAGTTCTTC
CAWSVLLGGSSYNEQFF